This T cell receptor beta chain stems from a study of early T cells in non-severe SARS-CoV-2 infection. The CDR3 is 13 residues long. The V gene's germline CDR1 is DFQATT and CDR2 SNEGSKA (reference sequence). V was shortened by 2 bases and J by 4 bases, with 8 bases between the two germline ends. Unique molecular identifiers were added to individual cDNA molecules. TCRdb recomputed calls from the 5' RACE reads with MiXCR, one row per CDR3 protein. The sample lists fewer than 65,000 distinct CDR3 sequences, 9.5% to 15% occurring once. This clonotype was counted only a few times. This TCR was recovered from an adult who was a healthcare worker with PCR-confirmed SARS-CoV-2 infection or an uninfected control (not recorded which). This chain links TRBV20-1 with TRBJ1-4; maybe TRBD1 (5 bases). Source material: whole blood. In nucleotides, the CDR3 is TGCAGTGCTAGAAACAGGCTTAATGAAAAACTGTTTTTT. Translating gives CSARNRLNEKLFF.